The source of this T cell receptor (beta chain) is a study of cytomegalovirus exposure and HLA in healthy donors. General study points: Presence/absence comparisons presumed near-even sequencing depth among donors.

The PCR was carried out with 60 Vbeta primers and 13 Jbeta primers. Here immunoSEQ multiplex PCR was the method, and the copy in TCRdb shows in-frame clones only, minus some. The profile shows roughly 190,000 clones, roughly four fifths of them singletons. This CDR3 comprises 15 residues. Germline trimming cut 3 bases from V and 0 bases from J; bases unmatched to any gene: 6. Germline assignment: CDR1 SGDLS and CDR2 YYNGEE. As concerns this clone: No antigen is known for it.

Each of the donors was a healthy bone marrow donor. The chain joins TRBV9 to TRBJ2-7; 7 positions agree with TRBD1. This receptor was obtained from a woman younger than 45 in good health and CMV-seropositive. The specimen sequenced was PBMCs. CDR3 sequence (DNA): TGTGCCAGCAGCGCCCAGACAGGGTTCTCCTACGAGCAGTACTTC. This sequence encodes CASSAQTGFSYEQYF.